Shown below are 4 T cell receptor beta chains from a single sample sequenced in a study of T cell changes during pregnancy in multiple sclerosis. TCRdb's table, derived via immunoSEQ multiplex PCR, lists solely in-frame clones and lacks some. Altogether roughly 93,000 clones are present, roughly 94% being singletons, with the ten largest covering approximately 2.2%. The source was peripheral blood, collected after pregnancy. All receptors come from a female donor in good health, enrolled as a control in a pregnancy study.

This clone was seen a single time. V is TRBV2 and J is TRBJ2-1; 9 bases are a match to TRBD1. V gave up 7 bases and J gave up 4 bases; unmatched junction bases: 8. The CDR3 is 15 residues long. Germline CDR1 reads SNHLY; CDR2 reads FYNNEI. The CDR3 DNA sequence: TGTGCCAGCAACACCGACAGGGGGTTTTACAATGAGCAGTTCTTC. Protein sequence: CASNTDRGFYNEQFF.

The genes are TRBV15 and TRBJ2-1, with TRBD2 identical over 10 bases. Germline trimming cut 5 bases from V and 4 bases from J; bases unmatched to any gene: 11. This CDR3 comprises 17 residues. Germline CDR1 LNHNV, CDR2 YYDKDF (reference sequence). CDR3 in DNA: TGTGCCACCAGCCAAGAGGGTCTAGCGGGGGAATACAATGAGCAGTTCTTC. The encoded protein is CATSQEGLAGEYNEQFF.

In DNA, the CDR3 is TGTGCCAGCAGTTCCAACCCGGGACTAGCGGGGGGGCCCACCGGGGAGCTGTTTTTT. Translated: CASSSNPGLAGGPTGELFF. The rearrangement uses TRBV28 and TRBJ2-2, with 16 bases fitting TRBD2. From germline, CDR1 is MDHEN and CDR2 SYDVKM. This CDR3 region has 19 residues. V lost 4 bases to trimming and J lost 4 bases; unmatched junction nucleotides: 9.

This rearrangement joins TRBV19 to TRBJ1-3; D is undetermined. Germline CDR1 and CDR2: LNHDA and SQIVND (reference sequence). CDR3 length equals 16 residues. Trimming shortened V by 6 bases and J by 1 base, and 16 bases separated the two germline ends. Here the CDR3 DNA reads TGTGCCAGTAGGAACCCATGGGGAGTATCTGGAAACACCATATATTTT. Translation gives CASRNPWGVSGNTIYF.